A single T cell receptor (beta chain) is shown here with its context. This sample was taken from a study of blood T cell repertoires in COVID-19. CDR3 size: 15 residues. V lost 3 bases, J lost 5 bases, and 6 bases stayed unmatched. Germline CDR1 MNHEY, CDR2 SVGAGI. Study processing details: It was from reference gene primer amplification that nucleated cell counts were estimated. Libraries were prepared by immunoSEQ multiplex PCR; TCRdb keeps only in-frame clonotypes and omits some of them. From that table come the V and J calls and clone size; the DNA was used to work out D and trimming. The table lists 90,000 to 150,000 clones, roughly four fifths of them singletons.

The rearrangement links TRBV6-5 to TRBJ2-5; 10 positions match TRBD1. The sequenced sample consisted of peripheral blood. The sequence derives from a man over 45 with acute or convalescent COVID-19. Here the CDR3 reads CASSYRDRGQETQYF. CDR3 DNA: TGTGCCAGCAGTTATCGGGACAGGGGACAGGAGACCCAGTACTTC.